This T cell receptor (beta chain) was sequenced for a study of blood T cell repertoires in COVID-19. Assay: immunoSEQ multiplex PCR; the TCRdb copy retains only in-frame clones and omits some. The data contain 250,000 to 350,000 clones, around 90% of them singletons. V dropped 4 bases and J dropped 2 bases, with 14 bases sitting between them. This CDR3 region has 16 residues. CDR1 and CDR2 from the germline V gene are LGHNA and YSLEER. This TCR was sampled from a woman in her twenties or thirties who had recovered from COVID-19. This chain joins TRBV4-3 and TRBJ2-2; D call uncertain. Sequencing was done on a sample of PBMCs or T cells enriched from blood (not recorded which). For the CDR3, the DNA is TGCGCCAGCAGCCCTGCCCCGGGTCCCAACACCGGGGAGCTGTTTTTT. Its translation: CASSPAPGPNTGELFF.